What follows describes a single T cell receptor (beta chain). The record originates from a study of blood T cell repertoires in COVID-19. The assay was immunoSEQ multiplex PCR, and TCRdb's table has in-frame clones only and misses some. The sample records approximately 210,000 clones, 80% to 90% being singletons. V gave up 2 bases and J gave up 7 bases; unmatched junction bases: 6. The CDR3 covers 15 residues. Germline values: CDR1 KGHDR, CDR2 SFDVKD. Specimen: PBMCs or T cells enriched from blood (not recorded which). The TCR was taken from a man aged 30 to 39 in a cohort exposed to, infected with or recovered from COVID-19 (not recorded which). The chain combines TRBV24-1 with TRBJ1-1; 10 nucleotides agree with TRBD1. The CDR3: CATSDYDRGPNEAFF. In DNA form, the CDR3 reads TGTGCCACCAGTGATTATGACAGGGGGCCTAATGAAGCTTTCTTT.